These 24 T cell receptor beta chains came from one sample sequenced in a study of CD8+CD57+ T cells in acquired aplastic anemia. Genomic DNA was employed as the template in profiling TCR beta VDJ and CDR3. Each CDR3 protein gets one entry after TCRdb re-called the reads with MiXCR. This repertoire shows around 150,000 distinct CDR3 sequences, approximately 41% found once; its top ten account for roughly 8.4%. The sequencing input was sorted CD4+, CD8+, or CD8+CD57+ T cells (not recorded which) from PBMCs. These receptors originate from a human donor in good health, serving as a control.

In the case of this clonotype: At one end the junction does not follow the germline gene, possibly because of a read error. The chain couples TRBV5-4 to TRBJ2-1; TRBD2 aligns across 9 bases. The CDR3 has 16 amino acids. Germline V gene data show CDR1 as SGHNT and CDR2 as YYREEE (reference sequence). The CDR3 region is CASSLGSGGPFDEQLF. In DNA form, the CDR3 reads TGTGCCAGCAGCTTGGGTAGCGGGGGCCCGTTCGATGAGCAGCTCTTC.

The rearrangement uses TRBV2 and TRBJ2-2; D may be TRBD1 (5 bases). The germline V and J ends were trimmed by 5 bases and 6 bases, with 16 bases remaining between them. CDR1 and CDR2 (germline): SNHLY, FYNNEI. CDR3 length: 15 amino acids. CDR3 coding DNA: TGTGCCAGCAGTACTCAAGACAGAGTCCCCGGGGAGCTGTTTTTT. Protein product: CASSTQDRVPGELFF.

Ten or more counts support this clonotype. The V and J genes are TRBV20-1 and TRBJ1-6; 7 nucleotides line up with TRBD1. CDR1 DFQATT and CDR2 SNEGSKA come from the germline V gene (reference sequence). This CDR3 has 17 amino acids. V shed 4 bases and J 9 bases; nucleotides not matched to a gene: 18. Written as DNA, the CDR3 is TGCAGTGCTAACCCGAGACCTAACAGGGGTGTTGGTTCACCCCTCCACTTT. It is translated as CSANPRPNRGVGSPLHF.

This clonotype has ten or more counts. The V call is TRBV10-3, the J call TRBJ2-1; 11 nucleotides agree with TRBD2. This CDR3 spans 14 amino acids. The ends lost 6 bases at V and 6 bases at J; junction bases unmatched: 4. Germline V lookup: CDR1 ENHRY, CDR2 SYGVKD. The CDR3, as DNA: TGTGCCATCAGCGTAGCGGGAGGGGGCAATGAGCAGTTCTTC. Residues: CAISVAGGGNEQFF.

The chain carries TRBV10-3 and TRBJ1-1; 10 bases line up with TRBD1. The V gene end was trimmed by 7 bases and the J gene end by 5 bases; junction bases not matched to a gene: 4. CDR1 is ENHRY and CDR2 is SYGVKD in the germline V gene. The CDR3 length is 13 residues. The CDR3 nucleotides read TGTGCCATCAAGGGGACAGGGGAAACTGAAGCTTTCTTT. Its protein product is CAIKGTGETEAFF.

V gene TRBV2 combines with J gene TRBJ1-1; D not resolved. Trimming shortened V by 6 bases and J by 10 bases, and 12 bases separated the two germline ends. The CDR3 is made up of 11 amino acids. The germline V gene encodes CDR1 SNHLY and CDR2 FYNNEI. CDR3 protein: CASSGGPGAFF. The CDR3 nucleotides are TGTGCCAGCAGCGGTGGGCCGGGAGCTTTCTTT.

There are many counts of this clonotype. The gene calls are TRBV3-1 and TRBJ2-7, with D possibly TRBD2 on 5 matching bases. Germline values: CDR1 LGHDT, CDR2 YNNKEL (reference sequence). Trimming cost V 4 bases and J 4 bases, with 11 bases left between them. The CDR3 loop spans 13 amino acids. For the CDR3, the DNA is TGTGCCAGCAGCCGAATACGGGGTTACGAGCAGTACTTC. Translating gives CASSRIRGYEQYF.

The gene calls are TRBV7-2 and TRBJ2-7; 14 bases are shared with TRBD2. V shed 5 bases, J shed 6 bases, and the junction held 6 bases outside the gene matches. CDR1 and CDR2 (germline): SGHTA, FQGNSA. CDR3 length equals 15 residues. The CDR3 reads CASSLGTSGSGEQYF. CDR3 bases: TGTGCCAGCAGCCTGGGGACTAGCGGGAGTGGCGAGCAGTACTTC.

This clonotype was counted many times. The V and J genes are TRBV7-2 and TRBJ1-1; TRBD1 is a possible D gene (6 bases). The CDR3 runs 14 residues. Trimming shortened V by 4 bases and J by 5 bases, and 14 bases separated the two germline ends. CDR1 SGHTA and CDR2 FQGNSA come from the germline V gene. In DNA form, the CDR3 reads TGTGCCAGCAGCTCCTGGGGGGCGGGAACTGAAGCTTTCTTT. Protein product: CASSSWGAGTEAFF.

This clonotype was detected ten times or more. The chain carries TRBV19 and TRBJ2-1; tentatively, D is TRBD2 (6 bases). This CDR3 has 14 amino acids. V was trimmed by 0 bases and J by 9 bases, leaving 12 bases between them. Germline V gene lookup returns CDR1 LNHDA and CDR2 SQIVND (reference sequence). This CDR3 is CASSIDWVGGEQFF. The CDR3 DNA is TGTGCCAGTAGTATAGATTGGGTGGGGGGTGAGCAGTTCTTC.

Of note for this clonotype: The final CDR3 position lacks the conserved phenylalanine or tryptophan, pointing to a likely read error. The V call is TRBV10-3, the J call TRBJ1-2; 9 nucleotides line up with TRBD1. Trimming cost V 2 bases and J 5 bases; bases outside gene matches: 3. Germline values: CDR1 ENHRY, CDR2 SYGVKD. The length of the CDR3 is 14 residues. DNA of the CDR3: TGTGCCATCAGTGAGGGACAGGGGATTTATGGCTACACCCTC. Translated, it gives CAISEGQGIYGYTL.

The V gene is TRBV15, the J gene TRBJ2-7, with 7 positions matching TRBD2. The CDR3 contains 15 residues. V trimming: 6 bases; J trimming: 5 bases; junction bases outside the gene matches: 13. Germline CDR1 and CDR2: LNHNV and YYDKDF (reference sequence). The CDR3, as DNA: TGTGCCACCAGACCCCCACTGGTCGGGGGGAACGAGCAGTACTTC. Translation: CATRPPLVGGNEQYF.

The count of this clonotype is one. The chain links TRBV11-1 to TRBJ1-2, with TRBD1 identical over 9 bases. V shed 1 base, J shed 3 bases, and the junction held 6 bases outside the gene matches. In germline, CDR1 is SGHAT, CDR2 FQDESV (reference sequence). The CDR3 consists of 16 residues. The CDR3 loop is CASSLVGTGRHYGYTF. The CDR3 bases are TGTGCCAGCAGCTTAGTGGGGACAGGGAGGCACTATGGCTACACCTTC.

This clonotype was seen only a few times. The germline gene is not matched at one end of the junction; a read error may be the cause. The V call is TRBV3-1, the J call TRBJ1-2, with D possibly TRBD1 on 5 matching bases. This CDR3 comprises 13 residues. Germline CDR1 is LGHDT and CDR2 is YNNKEL (reference sequence). Written as DNA, the CDR3 is TGTGCCAGCAGCCAAGAGAGTAGGGGTGGCTACGCCTTC. Its protein is CASSQESRGGYAF.

The sample holds many counts of this clonotype. The J gene is TRBJ2-5, the V gene TRBV7-8, with 9 bases matching TRBD1. J gave up 4 bases and V 5 bases, and 11 bases lay outside the gene matches. The germline V gene has CDR1 SGHVS and CDR2 FQNEAQ. The CDR3 spans 16 residues. In nucleotides, the CDR3 is TGTGCCAGCAGCACCCAAAACAGGGGGCGCGGAGAGACCCAGTACTTC. Its translation is CASSTQNRGRGETQYF.

On this clonotype: The CDR3 does not end in the conserved phenylalanine or tryptophan, so this is likely a read error. J is TRBJ2-6 and V is TRBV18; no reliable D call. This CDR3 is built from 14 residues. V shed 5 bases and J shed 6 bases, with 11 bases lying between them. Germline CDR1 KGHSH, CDR2 LQKENI. The CDR3 DNA reads as TGTGCCAGCTCAAGTGGAGTAGAGGCCAACGTCCTGACTCTC. Translated: CASSSGVEANVLTL.

This clonotype was seen once. The chain couples TRBV2 to TRBJ1-2; D gene uncertain. V was shortened by 4 bases and J by 3 bases, with 9 bases between the two germline ends. This CDR3 has 13 residues. Per germline, CDR1 SNHLY and CDR2 FYNNEI. The CDR3 spells CASSVGVDYGYTF. The CDR3 DNA follows: TGTGCCAGCAGTGTTGGTGTTGACTATGGCTACACCTTC.

Concerning this clonotype: Being one base from a much bigger clone, this may be a read error. In this CDR3 the conserved last residue, phenylalanine or tryptophan, is missing, so a read error is likely. The CDR3 region has the DNA TGCGCCAGCAGCTTGGAACAGGGGGCGCAGCCCCAGCATTTA. Protein: CASSLEQGAQPQHL. The chain employs TRBV5-1 and TRBJ1-5; 9 nucleotides agree with TRBD1. The germline V gene has CDR1 SGHRS and CDR2 YFSETQ. V was pared by 0 bases and J by 7 bases, with 2 bases of the junction left unmatched. This CDR3 region has 14 residues.

V and J are TRBV29-1 and TRBJ2-1; 7 bases map to TRBD1. The V segment lost 3 bases and the J segment 4 bases; nucleotides outside the gene matches: 3. Germline V gene sequence: CDR1 SQVTM, CDR2 ANQGSEA. The CDR3 extends over 13 amino acids. The CDR3 DNA is TGCAGCGTTGATTCGGGACAGTACAATGAGCAGTTCTTC. Translating it yields CSVDSGQYNEQFF.

This clonotype was observed a handful of times. This chain links TRBV15 with TRBJ1-6, with TRBD1 as a possible D gene (5 bases). The CDR3 is 12 residues long. Germline loops: CDR1 LNHNV, CDR2 YYDKDF (reference sequence). V lost 0 bases, J lost 12 bases, and 6 bases lay in between. CDR3 sequence: CATSRDGGPLHF. In DNA form, the CDR3 reads TGTGCCACCAGCAGAGATGGGGGACCCCTCCACTTT.

The chain joins TRBV7-2 to TRBJ2-7; maybe TRBD2 (5 bases). The CDR3 has 13 residues. V lost 7 bases to trimming and J lost 4 bases, with 14 bases between them. Germline V lookup: CDR1 SGHTA, CDR2 FQGNSA. The CDR3 DNA reads TGTGCCAGCACCCCCGCCGGGGTTTACGAGCAGTACTTC. Protein sequence: CASTPAGVYEQYF. Filled out from reference TRBV7-2 and TRBJ2-7, the complete variable domain reads GAGVSQSPSNKVTEKGKDVELRCDPISGHTALYWYRQSLGQGLEFLIYFQGNSAPDKSGLPSDRFSAERTGGSVSTLTIQRTQQEDSAVYLCASTPAGVYEQYFGPGTRLTVT.

About this clonotype itself: It may be a read error: a sequence one base away is much more abundant. The chain uses TRBV6-1 and TRBJ1-3; D perhaps matches TRBD1 (5 bases). Trimming left V 10 bases short and J 6 bases short, with 16 bases between. This CDR3 region has 13 residues. CDR1 and CDR2 from the germline V gene are MNHNS and SASEGT. This CDR3 reads CANRRDGLNTIYF. The CDR3 nucleotides read TGTGCCAACCGGAGGGACGGACTAAACACCATATATTTT.

This clonotype was recorded a few times. This chain joins TRBV6-5 and TRBJ1-1; 9 bases fit TRBD1. Germline trimming cut 4 bases from V and 4 bases from J; bases unmatched to any gene: 1. The CDR3 spans 13 residues. Germline CDR1 and CDR2: MNHEY and SVGAGI. The DNA of the CDR3 is TGTGCCAGCAGTTGGGACAGGGCCACTGAAGCTTTCTTT. Translation gives CASSWDRATEAFF.

This clonotype has a count of ten or more. The J gene is TRBJ1-6, the V gene TRBV27; 8 bases fit TRBD1. V shed 5 bases and J 6 bases; nucleotides not matched to a gene: 3. The CDR3 contains 14 residues. CDR1 and CDR2 (germline): MNHEY, SMNVEV (reference sequence). The CDR3 is CASSLDRGNSPLHF. The CDR3 bases are TGTGCCAGCAGTCTCGACAGGGGTAATTCACCCCTCCACTTT.